This T cell receptor beta chain was recovered during a study of blood T cell repertoires in COVID-19. In the study overall: Whether acute or convalescent, the COVID-19 samples came from the United States, Italy and Spain.

V was pared by 5 bases and J by 3 bases, with 8 bases between. CDR3 length: 13 amino acids. The V gene's germline CDR1 is LNHDA and CDR2 SQIVND (reference sequence). Per the authors' pipeline: Amplification from reference gene primers served as the basis for estimated nucleated cell counts. The data were produced by immunoSEQ multiplex PCR, yet TCRdb's version contains in-frame clones alone and is incomplete. V, J and clone size were drawn from that table, and D and trimming were deduced from the DNA. The table records some 190,000 clones, around nine tenths of them present only once. Sample: peripheral blood. The chain uses TRBV19 and TRBJ1-5; D unclear. The receptor was derived from a woman between 35 and 50 years old who had recovered from COVID-19. CDR3 bases: TGTGCCAGTAGTCCAGATACCAATCAGCCCCAGCATTTT. This sequence encodes CASSPDTNQPQHF. The complete variable domain, with remaining parts taken from reference TRBV19 and TRBJ1-5, reads DGGITQSPKYLFRKEGQNVTLSCEQNLNHDAMYWYRQDPGQGLRLIYYSQIVNDFQKGDIAEGYSVSREKKESFPLTVTSAQKNPTAFYLCASSPDTNQPQHFGDGTRLSIL.